This TCR beta chain was captured by sequencing in a study of blood T cell repertoires in COVID-19. Data came from immunoSEQ multiplex PCR; TCRdb stores just in-frame clones and leaves some out. The sample shows 260,000 or so clones, roughly 88% of them seen only once. Only a few counts were recorded for this clone. The CDR3 contains 15 residues. The germline gives CDR1 SGHNT, CDR2 YYREEE (reference sequence). Trimming stripped 4 bases from V and 2 bases from J, with 15 bases between. The specimen sequenced was PBMCs or T cells enriched from blood (not recorded which). This rearrangement joins TRBV5-4 to TRBJ1-1; perhaps TRBD1 as D (6 bases). The sequence derives from a woman aged 40 to 50 with acute COVID-19. CDR3 sequence reads: CASSTRGGVNTEAFF. The CDR3 DNA is TGTGCCAGCAGCACGAGGGGGGGGGTTAACACTGAAGCTTTCTTT. The variable domain in full, with the rest retrieved from reference TRBV5-4 and TRBJ1-1, is ETGVTQSPTHLIKTRGQQVTLRCSSQSGHNTVSWYQQALGQGPQFIFQYYREEENGRGNFPPRFSGLQFPNYSSELNVNALELDDSALYLCASSTRGGVNTEAFFGQGTRLTVV.